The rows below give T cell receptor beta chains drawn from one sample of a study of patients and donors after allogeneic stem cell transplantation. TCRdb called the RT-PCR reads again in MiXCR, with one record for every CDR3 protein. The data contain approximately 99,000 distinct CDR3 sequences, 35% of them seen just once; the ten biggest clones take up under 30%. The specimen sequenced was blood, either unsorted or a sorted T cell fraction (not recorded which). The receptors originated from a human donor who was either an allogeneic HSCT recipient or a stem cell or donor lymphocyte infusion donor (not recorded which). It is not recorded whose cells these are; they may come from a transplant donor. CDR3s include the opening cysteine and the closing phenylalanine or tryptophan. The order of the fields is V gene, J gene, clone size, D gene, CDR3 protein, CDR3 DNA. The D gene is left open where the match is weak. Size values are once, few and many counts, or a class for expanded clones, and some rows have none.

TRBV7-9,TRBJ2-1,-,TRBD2,CASSFRGRDNEQFF,TGTGCCAGCAGCTTTCGCGGGAGGGACAATGAGCAGTTCTTC
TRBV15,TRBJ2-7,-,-,CATSRGVGASF,TGTGCCACCAGCAGAGGAGTGGGCGCTAGTTTC
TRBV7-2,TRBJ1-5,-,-,CASSLALGSNQPQHF,TGTGCCAGCAGCTTAGCTTTGGGGAGCAATCAGCCCCAGCATTTT
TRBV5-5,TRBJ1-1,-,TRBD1,CASSSPGQGAREAFF,TGTGCCAGCAGCTCACCGGGACAGGGGGCTAGGGAAGCTTTCTTT
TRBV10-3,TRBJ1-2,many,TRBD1,CAISPGQGNYGYTF,TGTGCCATCAGTCCGGGACAGGGGAACTATGGCTACACCTTC
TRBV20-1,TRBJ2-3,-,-,CSARDKVLGRGTDTQYF,TGCAGTGCTAGAGATAAGGTGTTGGGGAGAGGCACAGATACGCAGTATTTT
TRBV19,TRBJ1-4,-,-,CASSISPTNEKLFF,TGTGCCAGTAGTATCTCGCCAACTAATGAAAAACTGTTTTTT
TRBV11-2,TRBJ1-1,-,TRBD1,CASSLSMDRDTEAFF,TGTGCCAGCAGTCTTTCGATGGACAGGGACACTGAAGCTTTCTTT
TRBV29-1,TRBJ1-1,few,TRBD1,CSVDGRDRPEAFF,TGCAGCGTTGATGGCCGGGACAGACCTGAAGCTTTCTTT
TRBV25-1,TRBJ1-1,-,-,CASSEPGQEAFF,TGTGCCAGCAGTGAGCCGGGACAAGAAGCTTTCTTT
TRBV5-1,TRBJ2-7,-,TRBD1,CASSSLTGAYEQYF,TGCGCCAGCAGCTCGTTAACAGGGGCCTACGAGCAGTACTTC
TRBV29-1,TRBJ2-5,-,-,CSASRSAVSHHF,TGCAGCGCTTCCCGATCGGCCGTATCCCACCACTTC
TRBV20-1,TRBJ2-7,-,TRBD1,CSAELRDRAYEQYF,TGCAGTGCCGAACTCCGGGACAGGGCCTACGAGCAGTACTTC
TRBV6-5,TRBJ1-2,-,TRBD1,CATGTALGNYGYTF,TGTGCCACCGGGACAGCGCTAGGGAACTATGGCTACACCTTC
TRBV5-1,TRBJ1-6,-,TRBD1,CASSTRTGLNSPLHF,TGCGCCAGCAGCACCCGGACAGGCTTGAATTCACCCCTCCACTTT
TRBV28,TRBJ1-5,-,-,CASKPGELHNQPQHF,TGTGCCAGCAAACCTGGTGAATTGCACAATCAGCCCCAGCATTTT
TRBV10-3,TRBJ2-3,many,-,CAIKGQRASSTDTQYF,TGTGCCATCAAAGGGCAACGCGCGTCTAGCACAGATACGCAGTATTTT
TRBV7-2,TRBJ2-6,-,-,CASTLRRLNSGANVLTF,TGTGCCAGCACCCTCAGAAGGCTTAACTCTGGGGCCAACGTCCTGACTTTC
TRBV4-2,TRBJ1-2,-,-,CASSQEAGHYGYTF,TGTGCCAGCAGCCAAGAGGCAGGGCACTATGGCTACACCTTC
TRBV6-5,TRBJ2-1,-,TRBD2,CASWGGPKNEQFF,TGTGCCAGCTGGGGAGGGCCTAAAAATGAGCAGTTCTTC
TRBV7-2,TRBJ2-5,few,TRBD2,CASSLAGGGETQYF,TGTGCCAGCAGCTTAGCTGGCGGGGGGGAGACCCAGTACTTC
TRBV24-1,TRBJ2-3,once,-,CATSDPPVEDTQYF,TGTGCCACCAGTGACCCTCCCGTGGAAGATACGCAGTATTTT
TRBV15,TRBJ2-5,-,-,CATSRLFSTTQETQYF,TGTGCCACCAGCAGACTCTTCTCGACTACACAAGAGACCCAGTACTTC
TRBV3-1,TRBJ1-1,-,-,CASSQAKGVTEAFF,TGTGCCAGCAGCCAAGCGAAGGGGGTCACTGAAGCTTTCTTT